These 32 T cell receptor beta chains were all obtained from the same sample, sequenced in a study of blood T cell repertoires in COVID-19. Profiled with immunoSEQ multiplex PCR; TCRdb holds only in-frame clones, not every one. The table shows 110,000 to 150,000 clones, with about 89% occurring only once. Sequenced sample: peripheral blood. These receptors were obtained from a man in his 60s with active or convalescent COVID-19.

The chain joins TRBV5-5 to TRBJ1-2; D gene unclear. The CDR3 length is 15 residues. Germline V gives CDR1 SGHKS, CDR2 YYEKEE (reference sequence). V lost 4 bases and J lost 3, with 16 bases in between. The CDR3 DNA sequence: TGTGCCAGCAGCCGTCTTGGCCAGGACTACTATGGCTACACCTTC. Translated, it gives CASSRLGQDYYGYTF.

The chain joins TRBV3-1 (or the pseudogene TRBV3-2) to TRBJ2-3; D perhaps matches TRBD2 (5 bases). Germline loops: CDR1 LGHDT, CDR2 YNNKEL (reference sequence). V dropped 0 bases and J dropped 4 bases, with 8 bases sitting between them. This CDR3 has 14 residues. This CDR3 is CASSQELEADTQYF. DNA of the CDR3: TGTGCCAGCAGCCAAGAACTAGAGGCAGATACGCAGTATTTT.

This chain links TRBV28 with TRBJ2-2; possible D gene TRBD2, 5 bases. V was clipped by 7 bases and J by 4 bases, with 16 bases between them. This CDR3 has 15 amino acids. Germline V gene sequence: CDR1 MDHEN, CDR2 SYDVKM. The CDR3 is CASIPGYGPTGELFF. The CDR3 region has the DNA TGTGCCAGCATCCCGGGGTACGGGCCCACCGGGGAGCTGTTTTTT.

The chain couples TRBV19 to TRBJ1-2, with TRBD1 identical over 12 bases. This CDR3 region has 13 residues. CDR1 LNHDA and CDR2 SQIVND come from the germline V gene (reference sequence). Losses at the gene ends were 4 bases for V and 14 bases for J; bases not matched to a gene: 8. The CDR3 is CASSRDRGPFRTF. The CDR3 DNA sequence: TGTGCCAGTAGTAGGGACAGGGGGCCATTCAGGACCTTC.

The V gene is TRBV7-9, the J gene TRBJ2-5; TRBD2 matches 14 bases. CDR1 is SEHNR and CDR2 is FQNEAQ in the germline V gene (reference sequence). The V and J ends lost 5 bases and 5 bases, in that order; junction bases with no gene match: 7. The CDR3 runs to 16 residues. The CDR3 protein is CASSPGTSGSWETQYF. The DNA of the CDR3 is TGTGCCAGCAGCCCCGGGACTAGCGGGAGCTGGGAGACCCAGTACTTC.

The genes are TRBV2 and TRBJ2-7; TRBD2 aligns across 9 bases. Germline V gives CDR1 SNHLY, CDR2 FYNNEI. The junction had 6 bases not matched to a gene; V was cut back by 3 bases and J by 0 bases. The CDR3 consists of 16 residues. CDR3: CASSDEAGGYSYEQYF. The CDR3 DNA follows: TGTGCCAGCAGTGACGAGGCGGGAGGGTACTCCTACGAGCAGTACTTC.

V gene TRBV7-3 combines with J gene TRBJ2-5; TRBD1 aligns across 9 bases. Trimming took 4 bases from V and 5 from J; bases not matched to a gene: 8. CDR3 size: 15 residues. CDR1 and CDR2 from the germline V gene are SGHTA and FQGTGA. CDR3 protein: CASSSSGTGMETQYF. The CDR3 DNA follows: TGTGCCAGCAGCTCCTCTGGGACAGGGATGGAGACCCAGTACTTC. Using reference TRBV7-3 and TRBJ2-5 for the parts outside the CDR3, the full variable domain is GAGVSQTPSNKVTEKGKYVELRCDPISGHTALYWYRQSLGQGPEFLIYFQGTGAADDSGLPNDRFFAVRPEGSVSTLKIQRTERGDSAVYLCASSSSGTGMETQYFGPGTRLLVL.

The CDR3 DNA sequence: TGTGCCAGCAGCCCTAACAGGGGAGGCACCGGGGAGCTGTTTTTT. Protein sequence: CASSPNRGGTGELFF. V is TRBV5-6 and J is TRBJ2-2, with a weak D call TRBD1 (7 bases). CDR3 length: 15 residues. Germline CDR1 is SGHDT and CDR2 is YYEEEE. V shed 4 bases and J shed 4 bases, with 14 bases lying between them. Variable domain in full (rest from reference TRBV5-6 and TRBJ2-2): DAGVTQSPTHLIKTRGQQVTLRCSPKSGHDTVSWYQQALGQGPQFIFQYYEEEERQRGNFPDRFSGHQFPNYSSELNVNALLLGDSALYLCASSPNRGGTGELFFGEGSRLTVL.

This clone appeared once. This sequence joins TRBV7-9 and TRBJ2-7; 7 positions match TRBD1. There are 15 residues in the CDR3. The junction had 8 bases not matched to a gene; V was cut back by 4 bases and J by 2 bases. Germline assignment: CDR1 SEHNR and CDR2 FQNEAQ (reference sequence). The DNA for the CDR3 is TGTGCCAGCAGCTGGGCCGGGACAGACGCCTACGAGCAGTACTTC. Translating gives CASSWAGTDAYEQYF.

The J gene is TRBJ1-2, the V gene TRBV10-2, with 9 bases identical to TRBD1. Germline V gene sequence: CDR1 WSHSY, CDR2 SAAADI. V was clipped by 2 bases and J by 3 bases; unmatched bases: 7. This CDR3 spans 16 amino acids. CDR3: CASSEGGQGRDYGYTF. The CDR3 DNA follows: TGCGCCAGCAGTGAGGGTGGACAGGGGAGGGACTATGGCTACACCTTC.

This clone was observed once. The gene calls are TRBV7-2 and TRBJ1-2; the D gene is possibly TRBD1 (6 bases). Trimming pared 4 bases from V and 4 bases from J, leaving 19 bases between. CDR3 size: 16 residues. The germline V gene encodes CDR1 SGHTA and CDR2 FQGNSA. CDR3 coding DNA: TGTGCCAGCAGCTCTAACCAAGGGACATTTATCTATGGCTACACCTTC. The encoded protein is CASSSNQGTFIYGYTF.

The V gene is TRBV18, the J gene TRBJ2-7; TRBD2 agrees at 10 bases. Germline loops: CDR1 KGHSH, CDR2 LQKENI. This CDR3 comprises 15 residues. V lost 5 bases and J lost 4; bases outside the gene matches: 8. CDR3 nucleotides: TGTGCCAGCTCATACGCTAGCGGGGGAGTATACGAGCAGTACTTC. Residues: CASSYASGGVYEQYF.

The gene calls are TRBV2 and TRBJ2-7; 9 nucleotides match TRBD2. CDR1 is SNHLY, CDR2 FYNNEI, per germline. The CDR3 contains 14 residues. V trimming: 9 bases; J trimming: 0 bases; junction bases outside the gene matches: 6. CDR3 nucleotide sequence: TGTGCCAGTCACCCTAGCGGGACCTCCTACGAGCAGTACTTC. Protein: CASHPSGTSYEQYF.

This clone was detected only a few times. The genes are TRBV7-9 and TRBJ1-2, with D possibly being TRBD1 (5 bases). Looked up from germline, CDR1 is SEHNR and CDR2 is FQNEAQ (reference sequence). CDR3 length: 13 amino acids. Trimming shortened V by 8 bases and J by 7 bases, and 17 bases separated the two germline ends. The CDR3 nucleotides read TGTGCCAGCTCACTTCAGGGCCGAGTTGGCTACACCTTC. This codes for CASSLQGRVGYTF.

The gene calls are TRBV6-4 and TRBJ2-1; 9 bases line up with TRBD1. V shed 3 bases and J 8 bases; nucleotides not matched to a gene: 8. From germline, CDR1 is MRHNA and CDR2 SNTAGT. CDR3 length: 15 residues. The CDR3 nucleotides are TGTGCCAGCAGTGAGTCCGGGACAGGGATCTATGAGCAGTTCTTC. It translates to CASSESGTGIYEQFF.

J is TRBJ2-7 and V is TRBV7-9; 9 bases fit TRBD1. V lost 5 bases to trimming and J lost 3 bases; unmatched junction nucleotides: 8. The CDR3 sequence is 15 residues long. Per germline, CDR1 SEHNR and CDR2 FQNEAQ (reference sequence). CDR3 amino acids: CASSPPPGQGYEQYF. CDR3 nucleotides: TGTGCCAGCAGCCCCCCCCCGGGACAGGGCTACGAGCAGTACTTC.

The chain couples TRBV19 to TRBJ1-2; D is ambiguous. Germline values: CDR1 LNHDA, CDR2 SQIVND (reference sequence). The V gene lost 1 base and the J gene lost 8 bases, with 11 bases spanning the gap. The CDR3 consists of 13 residues. The CDR3 here is CASSIGRVGGYTF. CDR3 nucleotide sequence: TGTGCCAGTAGTATAGGGAGGGTAGGGGGCTACACCTTC.

This clone was seen only once. This chain connects TRBV18 to TRBJ1-6; D unclear. The length of the CDR3 is 13 residues. Germline CDR1 and CDR2: KGHSH and LQKENI. V lost 5 bases to trimming and J lost 1 base, with 3 bases between them. The CDR3 coding sequence is TGTGCCAGCTCAGAGTCCTATAATTCACCCCTCCACTTT. This codes for CASSESYNSPLHF.

This rearrangement joins TRBV3-1 (or the pseudogene TRBV3-2) to TRBJ2-3; weak D call: TRBD2 (7 bases). V was trimmed by 4 bases and J by 5 bases, leaving 19 bases between them. The CDR3 extends over 16 amino acids. Germline CDR1 and CDR2: LGHDT and YNNKEL (reference sequence). The CDR3 nucleotides are TGTGCCAGCAGCCCCCTTGGGGGGGGCCTGGAAGATACGCAGTATTTT. Translated, it gives CASSPLGGGLEDTQYF.

This clone was detected only once. This chain joins TRBV28 and TRBJ1-6, with 8 bases matching TRBD1. This CDR3 comprises 15 residues. The V segment lost 5 bases and the J segment 6 bases; nucleotides outside the gene matches: 6. Germline V gives CDR1 MDHEN, CDR2 SYDVKM. CDR3 in amino acids: CASSRSGQGNSPLHF. The DNA for the CDR3 is TGTGCCAGCAGTCGTTCCGGACAGGGTAATTCACCCCTCCACTTT.

This chain joins TRBV2 and TRBJ1-4; D unclear. V lost 4 bases, J lost 8 bases, and 11 bases lay in between. This CDR3 comprises 13 residues. CDR1 and CDR2 from the germline V gene are SNHLY and FYNNEI. The CDR3, as DNA: TGTGCCAGCAGTGCTACCGTGAGCGAAAAACTGTTTTTT. The encoded protein is CASSATVSEKLFF.

J is TRBJ2-2 and V is TRBV2; 8 bases match TRBD1. CDR1 is SNHLY, CDR2 FYNNEI, per germline. The CDR3 sequence is 15 residues long. With V trimmed by 7 bases and J by 1 base, 5 bases remained unmatched. CDR3 nucleotides: TGTGCCAGCATCCTCGGGACAGGGAACACCGGGGAGCTGTTTTTT. Amino acids: CASILGTGNTGELFF.

The chain links TRBV9 to TRBJ1-3; a weak D match, TRBD1 (5 bases). V was pared by 1 base and J by 2 bases, with 10 bases between. The CDR3 runs to 15 residues. Germline CDR1 reads SGDLS; CDR2 reads YYNGEE. The CDR3 region is CASSVQGRAGNTIYF. For the CDR3, the DNA is TGTGCCAGCAGCGTACAGGGTAGGGCTGGAAACACCATATATTTT.

This clone has just one count. The gene calls are TRBV30 and TRBJ1-1; the D gene is possibly TRBD1 (6 bases). The V and J ends lost 4 bases and 2 bases respectively, with 14 bases between them. Germline-derived CDR1 and CDR2 are GTSNPN and SVGIG (reference sequence). The CDR3 sequence is 14 residues long. As DNA, the CDR3 is TGTGCCTGGACCCTTGGGACACCAAACACTGAAGCTTTCTTT. Protein product: CAWTLGTPNTEAFF.

With respect to this clone: The sample holds other DNA sequences that translate to the same CDR3. The chain combines TRBV29-1 with TRBJ1-5; 9 positions match TRBD1. V lost 6 bases to trimming and J lost 4 bases; unmatched junction nucleotides: 1. Germline CDR1 SQVTM, CDR2 ANQGSEA. CDR3 size: 12 residues. CDR3 residues: CSVGTGNQPQHF. The CDR3 DNA reads TGCAGCGTGGGGACAGGGAATCAGCCCCAGCATTTT.

The chain couples TRBV2 to TRBJ1-1; tentatively, D is TRBD1 (6 bases). The V end was cut by 3 bases, the J end by 2 bases, with 16 bases between. Germline V gene lookup returns CDR1 SNHLY and CDR2 FYNNEI. This CDR3 has 16 residues. CDR3 in amino acids: CASSDGTKGANTEAFF. The CDR3, as DNA: TGTGCCAGCAGTGACGGGACAAAAGGGGCTAACACTGAAGCTTTCTTT.

The V call is TRBV28, the J call TRBJ1-2, with 7 bases that match TRBD1. CDR3 length equals 13 residues. The V gene's germline CDR1 is MDHEN and CDR2 SYDVKM. With 6 bases clipped from V and 6 bases from J, the junction kept 7 bases outside the gene matches. In DNA form, the CDR3 reads TGTGCCAGCAGGCTAGACAGGGTTCATGGCTACACCTTC. This codes for CASRLDRVHGYTF.

The chain is built from TRBV30 and TRBJ2-7, with 9 bases aligning to TRBD2. The CDR3 sequence is 11 residues long. Per the germline V gene, CDR1 is GTSNPN and CDR2 is SVGIG (reference sequence). V trimming: 2 bases; J trimming: 12 bases; junction bases outside the gene matches: 5. The CDR3 sequence is CAWSRTSEAYF. CDR3 nucleotide sequence: TGTGCCTGGAGTCGGACTAGCGAAGCGTACTTC.

The V call is TRBV23-1, the J call TRBJ2-7; possibly TRBD1 for D (6 bases). TRBV23-1 is known as an ORF, though its function is uncertain. The V gene lost 10 bases and the J gene lost 1 base, with 17 bases spanning the gap. The CDR3 is 14 amino acids. The CDR3 nucleotides read TGCGCCACCCACCGCGGACAGATGTCCTACGAGCAGTACTTC. It codes for CATHRGQMSYEQYF.

The chain links TRBV7-2 to TRBJ2-3, with 7 positions matching TRBD2. V lost 5 bases, J lost 8 bases, and 10 bases stayed unmatched. The CDR3 loop spans 14 amino acids. Germline loops: CDR1 SGHTA, CDR2 FQGNSA. The CDR3 DNA follows: TGTGCCAGCAGCCCTCTCCTCGGGGAGGGTACGCAGTATTTT. Its protein product is CASSPLLGEGTQYF.

The chain carries TRBV7-9 and TRBJ1-1; the D gene is possibly TRBD1 (6 bases). The CDR3 covers 14 residues. V lost 4 bases and J lost 5, with 14 bases in between. Germline CDR1 reads SEHNR; CDR2 reads FQNEAQ (reference sequence). The CDR3 protein is CASSYHREWTEAFF. CDR3 nucleotide sequence: TGTGCCAGCAGCTACCACAGGGAGTGGACTGAAGCTTTCTTT.

This clone was counted a single time. V gene TRBV2 combines with J gene TRBJ1-2, with a weak D call TRBD1 (6 bases). From germline, CDR1 is SNHLY and CDR2 FYNNEI. This CDR3 is built from 13 residues. The V and J ends lost 1 base and 3 bases respectively, with 6 bases between them. The CDR3 loop reads CASSEGQDYGYTF. The DNA of the CDR3 is TGTGCCAGCAGTGAAGGACAGGACTATGGCTACACCTTC.